The 17 T cell receptor beta chains below were found in one sample sequenced in a study of vaccination effects on CD4 cells after COVID-19. Investigators separated out CD4+ T cells once more than nine days of culture had passed. These receptors lack a known antigen. Sequenced by immunoSEQ multiplex PCR; TCRdb stores in-frame clones only, minus some. The sample shows 35,000 to 40,000 clones, 82% of them seen only once. Specimen: CD4+ T cells from PBMCs cultured without peptide, collected before COVID-19 vaccination. These receptors came from a human donor who received a COVID-19 vaccine.

This sequence joins TRBV11-1 and TRBJ1-1, with TRBD1 identical over 8 bases. CDR3 length equals 14 residues. V gave up 2 bases and J gave up 10 bases; unmatched junction bases: 9. Germline lookup yields CDR1 SGHAT and CDR2 FQDESV (reference sequence). DNA for the CDR3: TGTGCCAGCAGCTTATCCGCAGGGGGCGATTCAGCTTTCTTT. It translates to CASSLSAGGDSAFF.

This clone appeared a few times. The chain is built from TRBV5-1 and TRBJ1-5; D might be TRBD1 (6 bases). This CDR3 has 15 amino acids. In germline, CDR1 is SGHRS, CDR2 YFSETQ. Trimming took 0 bases from V and 1 from J, leaving 8 bases between them. DNA of the CDR3: TGCGCCAGCAGCTTGGACAGGGCGAGCAATCAGCCCCAGCATTTT. Protein product: CASSLDRASNQPQHF.

J is TRBJ1-2 and V is TRBV5-6, with unresolved D. Germline V CDR1 and CDR2: SGHDT, YYEEEE. Between the trimmed V and J ends, which lost 2 bases and 3 bases, there was a span of 5 bases. This CDR3 has 12 amino acids. The CDR3 protein is CASSFPDYGYTF. The DNA of the CDR3 is TGTGCCAGCAGCTTTCCTGACTATGGCTACACCTTC.

The chain is built from TRBV24-1 and TRBJ2-1; D is tentatively TRBD1 or TRBD2 (6 bases each). The CDR3 loop spans 16 amino acids. Germline CDR1 is KGHDR and CDR2 is SFDVKD. V was cut by 3 bases and J by 7 bases, with 18 bases left in between. DNA for the CDR3: TGTGCCACCAGTGATCGACAGGTTTCCGGGGGAAATGAGCAGTTCTTC. Translation gives CATSDRQVSGGNEQFF.

The chain links TRBV19 to TRBJ2-2; D unclear. Looked up from germline, CDR1 is LNHDA and CDR2 is SQIVND (reference sequence). V lost 5 bases and J 5 bases, leaving 12 bases between the germline ends. The CDR3 length is 14 residues. The CDR3 DNA reads as TGTGCCAGTAGTTTGGCTGCCCAAACCGGGGAGCTGTTTTTT. This gives the protein CASSLAAQTGELFF. Drawing the rest from reference TRBV19 and TRBJ2-2, the complete variable domain is DGGITQSPKYLFRKEGQNVTLSCEQNLNHDAMYWYRQDPGQGLRLIYYSQIVNDFQKGDIAEGYSVSREKKESFPLTVTSAQKNPTAFYLCASSLAAQTGELFFGEGSRLTVL.

The rearrangement links TRBV6-5 to TRBJ1-5; maybe TRBD1 (5 bases). Germline loops: CDR1 MNHEY, CDR2 SVGAGI. Trimming took off 7 bases at V and 2 bases at J, with 12 bases between the two ends. The CDR3 sequence is 14 residues long. The CDR3 DNA follows: TGTGCCAGCACAGGGTTAATGGGCAATCAGCCCCAGCATTTT. Translated, it gives CASTGLMGNQPQHF.

This sequence joins TRBV6-2 or TRBV6-3 and TRBJ2-3; perhaps TRBD2 as D (5 bases). The germline V gene encodes CDR1 MNHEY and CDR2 SVGEGT. Trimming shortened V by 2 bases and J by 3 bases, and 9 bases separated the two germline ends. This CDR3 comprises 14 residues. For the CDR3, the DNA is TGTGCCAGCAGTTACCAGGACTGGACAGATACGCAGTATTTT. Translating it yields CASSYQDWTDTQYF.

This chain connects TRBV6-5 to TRBJ1-4; D is perhaps TRBD1 (5 bases). The CDR3 runs to 13 residues. V lost 8 bases and J 8 bases, leaving 15 bases between the germline ends. Germline CDR1 MNHEY, CDR2 SVGAGI. The CDR3 spells CASRWGDGEKLFF. The CDR3 nucleotides read TGTGCCAGCCGGTGGGGGGACGGAGAAAAACTGTTTTTT.

J is TRBJ1-4 and V is TRBV5-4; D perhaps matches TRBD1 (6 bases). CDR1 and CDR2 (germline): SGHNT, YYREEE (reference sequence). Trimming removed 4 bases from V and 11 bases from J, with 18 bases in between. The CDR3 length is 14 residues. CDR3 sequence (DNA): TGTGCCAGCAGCCTTGTGGGGGGGCAGGGGAAACTGTTTTTT. Its protein product is CASSLVGGQGKLFF.

This chain connects TRBV7-3 to TRBJ2-5; D possibly corresponds to TRBD1 (6 bases). The CDR3 has 16 amino acids. Between the trimmed V and J ends, which lost 2 bases and 3 bases, there was a span of 16 bases. Germline values: CDR1 SGHTA, CDR2 FQGTGA. The DNA of the CDR3 is TGTGCCAGCAGCTTAGGAACAGGCGAGGGGGAAGAGACCCAGTACTTC. Its translation: CASSLGTGEGEETQYF.

CDR3 sequence: CASSFRSGNSPLHF. In DNA form, the CDR3 reads TGTGCCAGCAGTTTCCGCTCAGGGAATTCACCCCTCCACTTT. This chain connects TRBV6-5 to TRBJ1-6; D is perhaps TRBD1 (5 bases). Trimming removed 4 bases at V and 7 bases at J, with 11 bases between. The CDR3 runs 14 residues. Looked up from germline, CDR1 is MNHEY and CDR2 is SVGAGI.

This rearrangement joins TRBV19 to TRBJ1-4, with TRBD1 identical over 7 bases. CDR3 length: 14 residues. Germline V CDR1 and CDR2: LNHDA, SQIVND (reference sequence). Unmatched junction bases numbered 6, after V lost 3 bases and J lost 8 bases. This CDR3 is CASSILAGGEKLFF. The CDR3 bases are TGTGCCAGTAGTATTTTGGCAGGGGGAGAAAAACTGTTTTTT.

The V call is TRBV3-1 (or the pseudogene TRBV3-2), the J call TRBJ2-7, with 7 bases aligning to TRBD1. V lost 3 bases and J lost 3; bases outside the gene matches: 2. Germline-derived CDR1 and CDR2 are LGHDT and YNNKEL (reference sequence). The CDR3 contains 13 residues. CDR3 in amino acids: CASSHTGDYEQYV. The CDR3 region has the DNA TGTGCCAGCAGCCATACAGGGGACTACGAGCAGTACGTC.

V is TRBV5-1 and J is TRBJ2-2, with D possibly matching TRBD1 (6 bases). The CDR3 is 15 amino acids. The V gene lost 0 bases and the J gene lost 5 bases, with 11 bases spanning the gap. The V gene's germline CDR1 is SGHRS and CDR2 YFSETQ. This chain's CDR3 is CASSLVIGGTGELFF. The CDR3 DNA reads TGCGCCAGCAGCTTGGTGATAGGGGGAACCGGGGAGCTGTTTTTT.

This clone was found once. V and J are TRBV4-1 and TRBJ2-1; D might be TRBD1 (5 bases). The V end lost 1 base, the J end lost 1 base, and 14 bases lay between the germline ends. Germline assignment: CDR1 MGHRA and CDR2 YSYEKL. The CDR3 consists of 17 residues. CDR3 region: CASSQGPAQGSYNEQFF. Here the CDR3 DNA reads TGCGCCAGCAGCCAAGGTCCAGCCCAGGGATCCTACAATGAGCAGTTCTTC.

The chain joins TRBV5-1 to TRBJ2-5; D is ambiguous. CDR1 and CDR2 (germline): SGHRS, YFSETQ. The CDR3 contains 14 residues. V lost 5 bases to trimming and J lost 2 bases, with 13 bases between them. The CDR3 bases are TGCGCCAGCAGTCAGTTTCGGGTACAAGAGACCCAGTACTTC. This sequence encodes CASSQFRVQETQYF.

This chain links TRBV3-1 (or the pseudogene TRBV3-2) with TRBJ2-3; TRBD1 matches 7 bases. Trimming at V came to 0 bases and at J to 3 bases, leaving 6 bases not matched to a gene. In germline, CDR1 is LGHDT, CDR2 YNNKEL (reference sequence). CDR3 length equals 16 residues. The CDR3 coding sequence is TGTGCCAGCAGCCAAGATGTAGGGGGCGGAACAGATACGCAGTATTTT. Protein: CASSQDVGGGTDTQYF.